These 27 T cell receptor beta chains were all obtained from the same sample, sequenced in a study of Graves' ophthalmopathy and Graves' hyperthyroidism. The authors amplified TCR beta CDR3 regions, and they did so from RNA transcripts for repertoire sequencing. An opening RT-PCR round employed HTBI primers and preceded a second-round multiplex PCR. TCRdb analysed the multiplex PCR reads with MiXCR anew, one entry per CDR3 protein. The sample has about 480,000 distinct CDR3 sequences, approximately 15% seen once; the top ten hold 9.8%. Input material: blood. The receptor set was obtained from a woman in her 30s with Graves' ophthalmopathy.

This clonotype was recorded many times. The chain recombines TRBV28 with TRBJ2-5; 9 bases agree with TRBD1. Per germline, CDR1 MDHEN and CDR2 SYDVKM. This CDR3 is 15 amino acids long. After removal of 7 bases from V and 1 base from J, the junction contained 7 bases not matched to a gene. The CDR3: CASIQATGGQETQYF. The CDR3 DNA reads TGTGCCAGCATCCAGGCGACAGGGGGCCAAGAGACCCAGTACTTC.

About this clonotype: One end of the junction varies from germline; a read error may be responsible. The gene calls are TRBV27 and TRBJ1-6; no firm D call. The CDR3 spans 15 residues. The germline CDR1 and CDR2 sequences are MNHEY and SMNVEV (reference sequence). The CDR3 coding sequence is TGTGCCAGCAGACCTCAGAGCTCCTATCATTCACCCCTCCACTTT. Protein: CASRPQSSYHSPLHF.

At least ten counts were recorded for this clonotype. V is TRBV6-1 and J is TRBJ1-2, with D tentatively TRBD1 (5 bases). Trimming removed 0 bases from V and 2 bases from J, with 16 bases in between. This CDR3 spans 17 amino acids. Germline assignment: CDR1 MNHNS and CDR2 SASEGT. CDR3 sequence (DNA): TGTGCCAGCAGTGAAGCGTATTTCGGGACGGCGAACTATGGCTACACCTTC. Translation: CASSEAYFGTANYGYTF.

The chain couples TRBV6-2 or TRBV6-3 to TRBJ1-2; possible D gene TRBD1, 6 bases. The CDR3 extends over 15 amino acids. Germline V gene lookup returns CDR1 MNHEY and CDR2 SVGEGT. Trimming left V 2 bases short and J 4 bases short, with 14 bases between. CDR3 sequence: CASSYATGSSYGYTF. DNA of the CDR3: TGTGCCAGCAGTTACGCGACAGGCTCCAGCTATGGCTACACCTTC.

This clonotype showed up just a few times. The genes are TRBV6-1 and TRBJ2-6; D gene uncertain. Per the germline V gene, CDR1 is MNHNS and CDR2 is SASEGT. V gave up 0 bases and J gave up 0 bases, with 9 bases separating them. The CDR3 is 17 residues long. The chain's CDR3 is CASSEASWSSGANVLTF. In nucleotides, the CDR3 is TGTGCCAGCAGTGAAGCATCATGGAGCTCTGGGGCCAACGTCCTGACTTTC.

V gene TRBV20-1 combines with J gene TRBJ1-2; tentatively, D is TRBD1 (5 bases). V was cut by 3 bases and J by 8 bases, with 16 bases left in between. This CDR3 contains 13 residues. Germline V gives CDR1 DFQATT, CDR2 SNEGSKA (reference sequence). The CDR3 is CSASGTPTRGYTF. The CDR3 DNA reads TGCAGTGCTAGTGGGACCCCAACTCGGGGCTACACCTTC.

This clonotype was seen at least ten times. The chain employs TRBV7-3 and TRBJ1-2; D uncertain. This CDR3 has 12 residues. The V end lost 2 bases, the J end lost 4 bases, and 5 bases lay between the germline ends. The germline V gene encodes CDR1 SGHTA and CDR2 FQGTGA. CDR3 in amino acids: CASSLPGYGYTF. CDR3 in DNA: TGTGCCAGCAGCTTACCGGGCTATGGCTACACCTTC.

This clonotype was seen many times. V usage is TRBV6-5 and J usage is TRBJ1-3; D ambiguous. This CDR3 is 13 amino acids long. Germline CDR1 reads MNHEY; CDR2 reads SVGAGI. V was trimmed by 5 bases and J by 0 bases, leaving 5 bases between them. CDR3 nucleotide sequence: TGTGCCAGCAGTCCTGACTCTGGAAACACCATATATTTT. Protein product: CASSPDSGNTIYF.

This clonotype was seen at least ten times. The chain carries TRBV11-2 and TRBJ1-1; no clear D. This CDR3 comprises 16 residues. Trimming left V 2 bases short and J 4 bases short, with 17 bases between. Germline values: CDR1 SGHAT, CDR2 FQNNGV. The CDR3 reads CASSLFGSSLFTEAFF. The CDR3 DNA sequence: TGTGCCAGCAGCTTATTCGGGAGTAGTCTGTTCACTGAAGCTTTCTTT.

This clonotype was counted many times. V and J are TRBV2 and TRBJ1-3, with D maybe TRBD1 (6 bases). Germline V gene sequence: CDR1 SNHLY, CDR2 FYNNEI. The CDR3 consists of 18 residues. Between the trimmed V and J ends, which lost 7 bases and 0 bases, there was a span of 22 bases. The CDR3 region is CASTLRMEQGISGNTIYF. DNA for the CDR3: TGTGCCAGCACCCTCCGAATGGAACAGGGAATCTCTGGAAACACCATATATTTT.

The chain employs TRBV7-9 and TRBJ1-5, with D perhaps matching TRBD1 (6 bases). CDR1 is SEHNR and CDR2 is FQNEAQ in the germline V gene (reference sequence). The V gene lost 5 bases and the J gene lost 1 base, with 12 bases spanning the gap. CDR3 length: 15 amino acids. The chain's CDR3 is CASSQTGLSNQPQHF. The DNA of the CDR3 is TGTGCCAGCAGCCAGACAGGTCTAAGCAATCAGCCCCAGCATTTT. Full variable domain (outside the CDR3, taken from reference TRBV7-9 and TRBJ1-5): DTGVSQNPRHKITKRGQNVTFRCDPISEHNRLYWYRQTLGQGPEFLTYFQNEAQLEKSRLLSDRFSAERPKGSFSTLEIQRTEQGDSAMYLCASSQTGLSNQPQHFGDGTRLSIL.

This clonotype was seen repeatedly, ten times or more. In nucleotides, the CDR3 is TGTGCCAGCAGTTTAACGGGCCCTGAAGCTTTCTTT. This sequence encodes CASSLTGPEAFF. The chain couples TRBV28 to TRBJ1-1; D is unclear. Germline CDR1 is MDHEN and CDR2 is SYDVKM. The V and J ends lost 2 bases and 6 bases respectively, with 7 bases between them. This CDR3 contains 12 residues.

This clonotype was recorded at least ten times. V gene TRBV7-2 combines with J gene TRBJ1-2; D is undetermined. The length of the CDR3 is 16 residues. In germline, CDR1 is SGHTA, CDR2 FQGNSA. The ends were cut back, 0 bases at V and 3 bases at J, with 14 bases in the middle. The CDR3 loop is CASSLARRAKDYGYTF. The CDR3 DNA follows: TGTGCCAGCAGCTTAGCCCGTCGCGCTAAAGACTATGGCTACACCTTC.

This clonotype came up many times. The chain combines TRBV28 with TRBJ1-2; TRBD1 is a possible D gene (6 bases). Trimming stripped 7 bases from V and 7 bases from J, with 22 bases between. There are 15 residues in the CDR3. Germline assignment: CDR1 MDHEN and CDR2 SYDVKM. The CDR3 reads CASTQMGGRFSGYTF. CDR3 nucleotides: TGTGCCAGCACTCAAATGGGGGGGCGTTTCTCTGGCTACACCTTC.

CDR3 residues: CASNPTSGRFSEQYF. Written as DNA, the CDR3 is TGTGCCAGCAACCCGACTAGCGGGAGGTTCTCCGAGCAGTACTTC. The V gene is TRBV6-1, the J gene TRBJ2-7, with TRBD2 identical over 13 bases. Germline V lookup: CDR1 MNHNS, CDR2 SASEGT. J was trimmed by 6 bases and V by 7 bases; bases with no gene match: 9. CDR3 length: 15 amino acids.

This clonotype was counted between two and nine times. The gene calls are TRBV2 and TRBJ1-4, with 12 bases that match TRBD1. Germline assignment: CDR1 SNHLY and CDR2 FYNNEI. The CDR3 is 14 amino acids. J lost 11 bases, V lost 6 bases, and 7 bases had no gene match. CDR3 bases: TGTGCCAGCAGGGCCGGGACAGGGGGCTTGAAACTGTTTTTT. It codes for CASRAGTGGLKLFF.

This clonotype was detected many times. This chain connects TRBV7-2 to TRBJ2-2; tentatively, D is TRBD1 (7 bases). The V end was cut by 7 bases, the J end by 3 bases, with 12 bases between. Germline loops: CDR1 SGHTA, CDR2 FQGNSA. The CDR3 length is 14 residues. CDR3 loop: CASTRGTDTGELFF. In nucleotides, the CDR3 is TGTGCCAGCACCAGGGGGACTGACACCGGGGAGCTGTTTTTT. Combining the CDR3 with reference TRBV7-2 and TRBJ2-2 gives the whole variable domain GAGVSQSPSNKVTEKGKDVELRCDPISGHTALYWYRQSLGQGLEFLIYFQGNSAPDKSGLPSDRFSAERTGGSVSTLTIQRTQQEDSAVYLCASTRGTDTGELFFGEGSRLTVL.

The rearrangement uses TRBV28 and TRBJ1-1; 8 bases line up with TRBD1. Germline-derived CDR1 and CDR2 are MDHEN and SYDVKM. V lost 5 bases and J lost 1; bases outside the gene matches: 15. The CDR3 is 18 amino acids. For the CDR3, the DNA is TGTGCCAGCAGTAACTTTCCGGGACAGGCAAAGAAGAACACTGAAGCTTTCTTT. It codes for CASSNFPGQAKKNTEAFF. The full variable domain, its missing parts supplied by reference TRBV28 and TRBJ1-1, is DVKVTQSSRYLVKRTGEKVFLECVQDMDHENMFWYRQDPGLGLRLIYFSYDVKMKEKGDIPEGYSVSREKKERFSLILESASTNQTSMYLCASSNFPGQAKKNTEAFFGQGTRLTVV.

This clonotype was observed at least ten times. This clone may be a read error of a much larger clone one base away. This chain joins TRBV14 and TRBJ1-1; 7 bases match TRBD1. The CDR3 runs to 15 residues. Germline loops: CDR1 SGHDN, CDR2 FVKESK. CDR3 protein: CASSARQGVNTKAFF. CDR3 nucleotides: TGTGCCAGCAGCGCCAGACAGGGTGTGAACACTAAAGCTTTCTTT.

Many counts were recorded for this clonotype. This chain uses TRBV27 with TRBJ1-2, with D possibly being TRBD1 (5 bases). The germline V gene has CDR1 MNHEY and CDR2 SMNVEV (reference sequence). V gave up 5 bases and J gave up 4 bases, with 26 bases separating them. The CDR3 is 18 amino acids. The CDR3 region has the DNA TGTGCCAGCAGTACCGGGACGACCGTCGGGGGTGATTCCTATGGCTACACCTTC. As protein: CASSTGTTVGGDSYGYTF.

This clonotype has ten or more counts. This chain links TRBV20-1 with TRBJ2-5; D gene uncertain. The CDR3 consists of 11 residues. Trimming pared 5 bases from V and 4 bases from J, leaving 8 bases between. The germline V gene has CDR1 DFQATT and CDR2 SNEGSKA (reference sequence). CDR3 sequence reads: CSALRAETQYF. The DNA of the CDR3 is TGCAGTGCTCTCCGGGCAGAGACCCAGTACTTC.

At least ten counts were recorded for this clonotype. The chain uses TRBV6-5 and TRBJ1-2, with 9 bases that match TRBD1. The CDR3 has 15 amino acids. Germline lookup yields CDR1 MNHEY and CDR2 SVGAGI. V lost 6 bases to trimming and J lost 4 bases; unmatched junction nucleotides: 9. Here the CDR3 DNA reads TGTGCCAGCAGATATGACAGGGGGAGCGGCTATGGCTACACCTTC. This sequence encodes CASRYDRGSGYGYTF.

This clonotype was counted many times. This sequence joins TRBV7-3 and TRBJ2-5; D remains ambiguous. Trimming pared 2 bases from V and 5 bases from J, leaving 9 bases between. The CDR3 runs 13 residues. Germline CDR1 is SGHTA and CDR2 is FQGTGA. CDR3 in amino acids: CASSLGVGETQYF. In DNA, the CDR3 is TGTGCCAGCAGCTTAGGAGTAGGGGAGACCCAGTACTTC.

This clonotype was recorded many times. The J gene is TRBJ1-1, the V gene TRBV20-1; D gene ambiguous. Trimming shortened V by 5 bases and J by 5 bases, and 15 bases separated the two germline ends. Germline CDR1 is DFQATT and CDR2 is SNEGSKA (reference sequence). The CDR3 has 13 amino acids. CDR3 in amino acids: CSAPRGERTEAFF. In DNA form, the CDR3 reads TGCAGTGCTCCTCGCGGGGAACGGACTGAAGCTTTCTTT.

The CDR3 DNA reads TGCGCCAGCAGCTTTCGGACAGGAGAAGGCTACGAGCAGTACTTC. The encoded protein is CASSFRTGEGYEQYF. The V gene is TRBV4-1, the J gene TRBJ2-7, with 7 bases fitting TRBD1. V lost 5 bases and J lost 3; bases outside the gene matches: 10. Germline lookup yields CDR1 MGHRA and CDR2 YSYEKL. The CDR3 runs 15 residues.

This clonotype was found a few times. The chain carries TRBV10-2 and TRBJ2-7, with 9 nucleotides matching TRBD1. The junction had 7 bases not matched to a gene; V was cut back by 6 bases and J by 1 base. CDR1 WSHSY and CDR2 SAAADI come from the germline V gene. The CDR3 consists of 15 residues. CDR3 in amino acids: CASRETGGISYEQYF. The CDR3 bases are TGCGCCAGCAGGGAAACAGGGGGCATATCCTACGAGCAGTACTTC.

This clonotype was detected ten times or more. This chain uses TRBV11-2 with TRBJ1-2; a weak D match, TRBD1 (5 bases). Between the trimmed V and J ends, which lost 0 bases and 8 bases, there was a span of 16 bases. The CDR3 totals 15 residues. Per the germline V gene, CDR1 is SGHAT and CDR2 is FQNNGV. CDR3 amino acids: CASSLETDTPGGYTF. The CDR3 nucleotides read TGTGCCAGCAGCTTAGAAACTGATACCCCAGGGGGCTACACCTTC.